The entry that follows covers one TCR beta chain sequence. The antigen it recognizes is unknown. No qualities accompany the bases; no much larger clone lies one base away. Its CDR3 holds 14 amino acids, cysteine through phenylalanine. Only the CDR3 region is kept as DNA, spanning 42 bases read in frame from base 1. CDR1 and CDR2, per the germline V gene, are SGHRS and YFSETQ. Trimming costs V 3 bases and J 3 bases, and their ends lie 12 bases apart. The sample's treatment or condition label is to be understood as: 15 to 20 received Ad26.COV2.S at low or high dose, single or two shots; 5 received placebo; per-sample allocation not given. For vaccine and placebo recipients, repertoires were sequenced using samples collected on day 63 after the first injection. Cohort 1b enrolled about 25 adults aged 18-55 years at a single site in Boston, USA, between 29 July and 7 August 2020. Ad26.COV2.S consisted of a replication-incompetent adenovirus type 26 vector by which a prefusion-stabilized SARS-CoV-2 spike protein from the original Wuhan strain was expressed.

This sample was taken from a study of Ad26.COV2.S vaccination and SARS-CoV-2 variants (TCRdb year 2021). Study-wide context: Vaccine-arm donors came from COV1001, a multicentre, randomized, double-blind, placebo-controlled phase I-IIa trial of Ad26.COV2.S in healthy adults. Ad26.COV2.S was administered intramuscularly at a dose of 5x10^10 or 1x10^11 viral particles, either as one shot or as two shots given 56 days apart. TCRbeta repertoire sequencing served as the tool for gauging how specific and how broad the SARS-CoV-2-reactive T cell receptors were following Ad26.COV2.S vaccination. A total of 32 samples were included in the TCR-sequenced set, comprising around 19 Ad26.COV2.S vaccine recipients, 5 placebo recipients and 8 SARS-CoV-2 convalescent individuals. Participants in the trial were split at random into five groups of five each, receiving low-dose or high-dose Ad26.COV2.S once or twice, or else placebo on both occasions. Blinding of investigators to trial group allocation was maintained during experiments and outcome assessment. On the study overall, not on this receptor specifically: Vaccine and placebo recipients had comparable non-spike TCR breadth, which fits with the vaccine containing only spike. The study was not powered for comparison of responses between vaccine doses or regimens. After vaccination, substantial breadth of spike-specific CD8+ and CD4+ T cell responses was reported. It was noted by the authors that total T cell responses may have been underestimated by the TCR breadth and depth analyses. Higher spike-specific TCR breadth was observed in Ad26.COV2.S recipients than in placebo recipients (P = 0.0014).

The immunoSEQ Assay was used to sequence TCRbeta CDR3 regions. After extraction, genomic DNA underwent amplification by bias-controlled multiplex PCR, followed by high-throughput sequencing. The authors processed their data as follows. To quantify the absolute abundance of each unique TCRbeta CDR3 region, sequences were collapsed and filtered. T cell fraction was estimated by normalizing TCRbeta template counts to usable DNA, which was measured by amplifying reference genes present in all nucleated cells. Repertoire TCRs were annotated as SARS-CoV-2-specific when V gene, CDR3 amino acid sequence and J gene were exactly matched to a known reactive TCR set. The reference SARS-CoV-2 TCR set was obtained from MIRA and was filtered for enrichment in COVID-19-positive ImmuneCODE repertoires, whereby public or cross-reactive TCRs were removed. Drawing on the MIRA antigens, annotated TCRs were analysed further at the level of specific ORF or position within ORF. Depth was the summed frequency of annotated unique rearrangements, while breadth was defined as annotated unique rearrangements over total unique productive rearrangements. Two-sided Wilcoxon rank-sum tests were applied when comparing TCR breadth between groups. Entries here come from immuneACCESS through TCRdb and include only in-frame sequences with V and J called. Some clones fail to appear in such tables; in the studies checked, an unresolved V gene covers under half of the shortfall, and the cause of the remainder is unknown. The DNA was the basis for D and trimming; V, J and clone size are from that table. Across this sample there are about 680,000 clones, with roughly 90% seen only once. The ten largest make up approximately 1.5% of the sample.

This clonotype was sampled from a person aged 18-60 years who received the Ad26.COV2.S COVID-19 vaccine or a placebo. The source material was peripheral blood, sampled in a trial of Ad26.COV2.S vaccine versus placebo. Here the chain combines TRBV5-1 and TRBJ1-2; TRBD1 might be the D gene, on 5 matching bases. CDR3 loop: CASSSSGPYYGYTF. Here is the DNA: TGCGCCAGCAGCTCGTCAGGGCCCTACTATGGCTACACCTTC.